These T cell receptor beta chains were read from a single sample in a study of human T cells and chemical hapten exposure. TCRdb used MiXCR to reprocess the RACE reads, holding one entry per CDR3 protein. The sample has nearly 350,000 distinct CDR3 sequences; around 6.9% are singletons. The sample consisted of whole blood, taken in connection with sensitization to the hapten diphenylcyclopropenone (DPC). All receptors come from a woman younger than 35 with alopecia areata. Some clones in this sample may be carry-over from other donors' samples. The CDR3 runs from the conserved cysteine through the conserved F or W. A D gene is named only where the DNA matches it firmly. Rows may omit the clone size; those that give it use once, few, many or a size class.

TRBV5-1	.	many	TRBJ2-7	CASSVTGPWDYEQYF	TGCGCCAGCAGCGTTACGGGACCCTGGGACTACGAGCAGTACTTC
TRBV27	.	.	TRBJ1-5	CASSLGRGPHQPQHF	TGTGCCAGCAGTTTAGGGAGGGGCCCCCACCAGCCCCAGCATTTT
TRBV29-1	.	many	TRBJ2-6	CSVVGGPGSGANVLTF	TGCAGCGTTGTTGGGGGGCCGGGTTCTGGGGCCAACGTCCTGACTTTC
TRBV5-1	.	few	TRBJ2-3	CASSFQGEGWTDTQYF	TGCGCCAGCAGCTTCCAGGGGGAGGGGTGGACAGATACGCAGTATTTT
TRBV6-1	.	many	TRBJ2-2	CASSDNISTGELFF	TGTGCCAGCAGTGATAATATTTCCACCGGGGAGCTGTTTTTT
TRBV4-3	.	few	TRBJ2-7	CASSAWPGAAYEQYF	TGCGCCAGCAGCGCTTGGCCCGGGGCAGCCTACGAGCAGTACTTC
TRBV7-2	.	.	TRBJ2-5	CASSSLGGAIRETQYF	TGTGCCAGCAGCTCCCTAGGGGGGGCCATCCGAGAGACCCAGTACTTC
TRBV20-1	.	many	TRBJ1-2	CSARADWDRRPVSEEYGYTF	TGCAGTGCTAGAGCGGATTGGGACCGACGACCTGTTAGCGAGGAGTATGGCTACACCTTC
TRBV29-1	.	.	TRBJ1-1	CSVEGNIGTEAFF	TGCAGCGTTGAAGGGAATATTGGGACTGAAGCTTTCTTT
TRBV15	.	.	TRBJ2-3	CATSRDGVPDTQYF	TGTGCCACCAGCAGAGATGGGGTCCCAGATACGCAGTATTTT
TRBV24-1	.	few	TRBJ1-5	CATSTQGAPQHF	TGTGCCACCAGTACACAGGGCGCGCCCCAGCATTTT
TRBV29-1	TRBD2	many	TRBJ2-6	CSREGPGSGANVLTF	TGCAGCCGGGAGGGGCCGGGATCTGGGGCCAACGTCCTGACTTTC
TRBV5-1	TRBD1	.	TRBJ1-1	CASSLDRGLTEAFF	TGCGCCAGCAGCTTGGACAGGGGGCTTACTGAAGCTTTCTTT
TRBV28	.	few	TRBJ2-2	CASSSPQNGELFF	TGTGCCAGCAGTTCCCCCCAGAACGGGGAGCTGTTTTTT
TRBV6-2/TRBV6-3	.	.	TRBJ2-1	CASSPHKGGNEQFF	TGTGCCAGCAGCCCCCACAAGGGGGGAAATGAGCAGTTCTTC
TRBV7-9	.	.	TRBJ1-1	CASSSQAELNTEAFF	TGTGCCAGCAGCTCCCAGGCGGAGCTGAACACTGAAGCTTTCTTT
TRBV7-2	TRBD1	many	TRBJ2-5	CASSRDRRETQYF	TGTGCCAGCAGCCGGGACAGAAGAGAGACCCAGTACTTC
TRBV2	.	.	TRBJ2-2	CASSDLSLTGELFF	TGTGCCAGCAGTGACCTGAGTTTGACCGGGGAGCTGTTTTTT
TRBV6-6	.	many	TRBJ1-6	CASSYSENSPLHF	TGTGCCAGCAGTTACTCAGAGAATTCACCCCTCCACTTT
TRBV5-1	.	many	TRBJ2-5	CASSFGTQETQYF	TGCGCCAGCAGCTTCGGGACACAAGAGACCCAGTACTTC
TRBV20-1	TRBD2	many	TRBJ2-7	CSADDSGGPYEQYF	TGCAGTGCTGACGACTCGGGGGGGCCGTACGAGCAGTACTTC
TRBV25-1	TRBD2	few	TRBJ2-7	CASTGGAGSYEQYF	TGTGCCAGCACCGGAGGAGCGGGGTCCTACGAGCAGTACTTC
TRBV5-6	.	many	TRBJ1-4	CASSQDSSLRGLFF	TGTGCCAGCAGTCAAGACAGTTCTCTACGGGGACTGTTTTTT
TRBV9	TRBD1	few	TRBJ2-3	CASSVGQGATDTQYF	TGTGCCAGCAGCGTTGGGCAGGGGGCGACAGATACGCAGTATTTT
TRBV5-1	.	many	TRBJ2-3	CASSLEFMTDTQYF	TGCGCCAGCAGCTTGGAATTTATGACAGATACGCAGTATTTT
TRBV6-5	.	many	TRBJ2-6	CASNTGSGANVLTF	TGTGCCAGCAACACAGGGTCTGGGGCCAACGTCCTGACTTTC
TRBV6-4	TRBD2	many	TRBJ2-3	CASSASSGGSTDTQYF	TGTGCCAGCAGTGCGTCTAGCGGGGGTAGCACAGATACGCAGTATTTT
TRBV2	.	few	TRBJ2-2	CASTEGTGELFF	TGTGCCAGCACCGAGGGCACCGGGGAGCTGTTTTTT
TRBV2	.	many	TRBJ1-2	CASNVAGVGYGYTF	TGTGCCAGCAACGTCGCAGGGGTAGGATATGGCTACACCTTC
TRBV28	TRBD2	many	TRBJ2-5	CASMETSAQETQYF	TGTGCCAGTATGGAGACTAGCGCACAAGAGACCCAGTACTTC
TRBV19	.	few	TRBJ1-2	CASSNRGFYGYTF	TGTGCCAGTAGTAATCGGGGATTCTATGGCTACACCTTC
TRBV12-3/TRBV12-4	.	few	TRBJ2-7	CASSFSDIPREQYF	TGTGCCAGCAGTTTCTCGGACATCCCTCGTGAGCAGTACTTC
TRBV3-1	TRBD1	few	TRBJ2-2	CASSQRTGPGELFF	TGTGCCAGCAGCCAAAGGACAGGGCCCGGGGAGCTGTTTTTT
TRBV6-2/TRBV6-3	.	many	TRBJ1-5	CASRYDGSPAQHF	TGTGCCAGCAGATACGACGGCTCTCCGGCCCAGCATTTT
TRBV4-1	.	.	TRBJ1-3	CASSQGPLSSGNTIYF	TGCGCCAGCAGCCAAGGGCCGTTGAGCTCTGGAAACACCATATATTTT
TRBV3-1	.	many	TRBJ1-5	CASSQGGQPQHF	TGTGCCAGCAGCCAAGGGGGCCAGCCCCAGCATTTT
TRBV7-2	.	many	TRBJ1-5	CASSLRGNSNQPQHF	TGTGCCAGCAGCTTGCGGGGTAATAGCAATCAGCCCCAGCATTTT
TRBV11-3	.	many	TRBJ2-1	CASSFNRANEQFF	TGTGCCAGCAGCTTTAACAGGGCGAATGAGCAGTTCTTC
TRBV28	TRBD1	few	TRBJ1-3	CASSLDRVGNTIYF	TGTGCCAGCAGTTTGGACAGGGTGGGAAACACCATATATTTT
TRBV7-2	.	.	TRBJ2-5	CASSNSYQETQYF	TGTGCCAGCAGTAATAGTTATCAAGAGACCCAGTACTTC
TRBV2	TRBD1	few	TRBJ2-1	CASSADRGSYNEQFF	TGTGCCAGCAGTGCCGACAGGGGGTCCTACAATGAGCAGTTCTTC
TRBV7-6	.	many	TRBJ2-5	CASSPKQETQYF	TGTGCCAGCAGCCCCAAACAAGAGACCCAGTACTTC
TRBV4-1	.	few	TRBJ1-5	CASSQGTQGRNQPQHF	TGCGCCAGCAGCCAGGGTACGCAGGGGCGCAATCAGCCCCAGCATTTT